Detailed here is one T cell receptor (beta chain). The entry originates in a study of blood T cell repertoires in COVID-19. The ends lost 1 base at V and 6 bases at J; junction bases unmatched: 4. In germline, CDR1 is MGHRA, CDR2 YSYEKL. The length of the CDR3 is 15 residues. Libraries were prepared by immunoSEQ multiplex PCR; TCRdb keeps only in-frame clonotypes and omits some of them. The sample holds about 100,000 clones, about 90% seen once. The specimen was peripheral blood. This TCR derives from a man in his thirties or forties in a cohort sampled during active COVID-19. This rearrangement joins TRBV4-1 to TRBJ2-3, with 10 positions matching TRBD1. CDR3 nucleotide sequence: TGCGCCAGCAGCCAAGGGGGACAGGGGTTTGATACGCAGTATTTT. Its translation: CASSQGGQGFDTQYF.